The 12 T cell receptor beta chains in this list originate from one sample, sequenced in a study of T cell repertoires in cytomegalovirus infection. TCRdb reprocessed the reads with MiXCR, giving one entry per CDR3 protein. The table records fewer than 950,000 distinct CDR3 sequences, around a third of them present only once. No antigen has been assigned to these receptors. Sequences were derived from cultured CD8+ T cells from PBMCs, sampled from culture after CMV antigen stimulation. These receptors were taken from a human donor in good health (CMV status not recorded). Some clones in this sample may be carry-over from other donors' samples.

V usage is TRBV20-1 and J usage is TRBJ2-3, with no clear D. Germline loops: CDR1 DFQATT, CDR2 SNEGSKA (reference sequence). Between the trimmed V and J ends, which lost 3 bases and 2 bases, there was a span of 12 bases. CDR3 size: 14 residues. CDR3 sequence: CSARTRHTTDTQYF. In DNA form, the CDR3 reads TGCAGTGCTAGGACGAGACATACCACAGATACGCAGTATTTT.

This clonotype was observed a few times. The chain uses TRBV6-5 and TRBJ2-3; possibly TRBD2 for D (6 bases). CDR3 length: 16 amino acids. Trimming took off 6 bases at V and 0 bases at J, with 16 bases between the two ends. The V gene's germline CDR1 is MNHEY and CDR2 SVGAGI. CDR3 sequence (DNA): TGTGCCAGCAGCCCCCCGGGAGCGACTAGCACAGATACGCAGTATTTT. The encoded protein is CASSPPGATSTDTQYF.

This clonotype has more than one count but fewer than ten. The chain combines TRBV10-2 with TRBJ2-7; 8 bases align to TRBD1. Germline V gives CDR1 WSHSY, CDR2 SAAADI. CDR3 length: 16 amino acids. Losses at the gene ends were 4 bases for V and 0 bases for J; bases not matched to a gene: 8. This CDR3 is CASSAPGGSSSYEQYV. CDR3 nucleotide sequence: TGCGCCAGCAGTGCCCCAGGGGGCTCAAGCTCCTACGAGCAGTACGTC.

About this clonotype itself: At one end, the junction sequence differs from germline, possibly due to a read error. The chain carries TRBV7-3 and TRBJ1-5; D unclear. This CDR3 is 12 amino acids long. Germline values: CDR1 SGHTA, CDR2 FQGTGA. The CDR3 region is CVSSFFNQPQHF. The CDR3 region has the DNA TGTGTCAGCAGCTTCTTCAATCAGCCCCAGCATTTT.

The count of this clonotype is one. J is TRBJ2-2 and V is TRBV12-3 or TRBV12-4, with 9 bases fitting TRBD1. Trimming at V came to 6 bases and at J to 2 bases, leaving 13 bases not matched to a gene. The CDR3 has 18 amino acids. CDR3 sequence: CASSPRGQGLTNTGELFF. In DNA form, the CDR3 reads TGTGCCAGCAGCCCAAGGGGACAGGGACTAACTAACACCGGGGAGCTGTTTTTT.

The chain joins TRBV2 to TRBJ1-3; D is perhaps TRBD1 (6 bases). CDR1 SNHLY and CDR2 FYNNEI come from the germline V gene. CDR3 length: 17 residues. V shed 6 bases and J shed 0 bases, with 18 bases lying between them. The DNA for the CDR3 is TGTGCCAGCAGCGGGTTCCGGGACAAGAGCTCTGGAAACACCATATATTTT. Translated: CASSGFRDKSSGNTIYF.

This chain uses TRBV7-6 with TRBJ1-4; D remains unclear. CDR1 is SGHVS, CDR2 FNYEAQ, per germline. The V and J ends lost 6 bases and 4 bases respectively, with 12 bases between them. The CDR3 sequence is 14 residues long. CDR3 DNA: TGTGCCAGCAGTCGGACCAATGGTAATGAAAAACTGTTTTTT. Amino acids: CASSRTNGNEKLFF.

This clonotype was seen only a few times. The CDR3 is CASSPDYHREQFF. CDR3 nucleotide sequence: TGTGCCAGCAGCCCGGACTACCACCGGGAGCAGTTCTTC. The chain links TRBV7-2 to TRBJ2-1; maybe TRBD2 (6 bases). CDR1 is SGHTA and CDR2 is FQGNSA in the germline V gene. Trimming removed 5 bases from V and 10 bases from J, with 15 bases in between. CDR3 size: 13 residues.

The V and J genes are TRBV4-1 and TRBJ1-5; D perhaps matches TRBD1 (6 bases). This CDR3 comprises 17 residues. Germline CDR1 and CDR2: MGHRA and YSYEKL. The V gene lost 0 bases and the J gene lost 5 bases, with 17 bases spanning the gap. The CDR3 DNA is TGCGCCAGCAGCCAAGATCTAGGGCAGGGGTACTATCAGCCCCAGCATTTT. This translates into CASSQDLGQGYYQPQHF.

The V call is TRBV20-1, the J call TRBJ1-2, with D perhaps TRBD1 (6 bases). This CDR3 comprises 18 residues. Trimming took off 0 bases at V and 0 bases at J, with 20 bases between the two ends. CDR1 is DFQATT and CDR2 is SNEGSKA in the germline V gene (reference sequence). CDR3 nucleotide sequence: TGCAGTGCTAGAGATATTAATCGGGGGGCCGACGCTAACTATGGCTACACCTTC. Translated, it gives CSARDINRGADANYGYTF.

The chain combines TRBV5-1 with TRBJ2-1; 8 bases are shared with TRBD1. V lost 3 bases to trimming and J lost 4 bases; unmatched junction nucleotides: 9. CDR3 length: 16 amino acids. CDR1 and CDR2 from the germline V gene are SGHRS and YFSETQ. For the CDR3, the DNA is TGCGCCAGCAGCTCACCCCCGGACAGGGTTTACAATGAGCAGTTCTTC. Translation: CASSSPPDRVYNEQFF.

The chain carries TRBV12-3 or TRBV12-4 and TRBJ1-1; D is unclear. The CDR3 totals 13 residues. Trimming shortened V by 8 bases and J by 4 bases, and 14 bases separated the two germline ends. CDR3 sequence (DNA): TGTGCCAGCGGGTGGGATACGGGCACTGAAGCTTTCTTT. This sequence encodes CASGWDTGTEAFF.